There are a few counts of the clone carrying this T cell receptor (beta chain). As yet, its antigen is unknown. TCRdb redid the calling of the RT-PCR reads with MiXCR, one entry per CDR3 protein. The sample gives 500,000 to 750,000 distinct CDR3 sequences, roughly 15% of which show up once; approximately 10% is in the top ten. This specimen comes from a study of response to subunit inactivated influenza vaccine. Germline V gene data show CDR1 as MDHEN and CDR2 as SYDVKM. Trimming at V came to 4 bases and at J to 4 bases, leaving 6 bases not matched to a gene. There are 14 residues in the CDR3. Notes on the study in general: Authors suggested each seasonal flu vaccination may recruit only limited numbers of new T cells.

This clonotype originated in a man between 50 and 59 years old who received an inactivated influenza vaccine. Here the sequenced sample was PBMCs from blood, taken less than 13 days after vaccination. The V and J genes are TRBV28 and TRBJ2-7; TRBD1 matches at 8 bases. The CDR3 reads CASSSGQVRYEQYF. The CDR3 region has the DNA TGTGCCAGCAGTTCGGGACAGGTGAGATACGAGCAGTACTTC.